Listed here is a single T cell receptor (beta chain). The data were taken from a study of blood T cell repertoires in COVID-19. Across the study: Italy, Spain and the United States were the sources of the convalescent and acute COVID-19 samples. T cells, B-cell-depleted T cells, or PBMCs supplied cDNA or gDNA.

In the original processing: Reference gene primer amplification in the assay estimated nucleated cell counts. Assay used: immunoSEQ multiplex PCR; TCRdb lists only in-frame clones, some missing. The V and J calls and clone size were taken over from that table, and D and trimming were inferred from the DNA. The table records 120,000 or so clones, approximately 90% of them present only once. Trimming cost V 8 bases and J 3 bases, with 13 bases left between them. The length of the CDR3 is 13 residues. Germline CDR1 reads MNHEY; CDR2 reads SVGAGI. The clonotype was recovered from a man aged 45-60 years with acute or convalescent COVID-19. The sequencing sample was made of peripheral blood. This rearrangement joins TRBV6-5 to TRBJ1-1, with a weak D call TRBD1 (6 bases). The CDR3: CASSRRTDTEAFF. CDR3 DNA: TGTGCCAGCTCCCGGCGGACAGACACTGAAGCTTTCTTT.